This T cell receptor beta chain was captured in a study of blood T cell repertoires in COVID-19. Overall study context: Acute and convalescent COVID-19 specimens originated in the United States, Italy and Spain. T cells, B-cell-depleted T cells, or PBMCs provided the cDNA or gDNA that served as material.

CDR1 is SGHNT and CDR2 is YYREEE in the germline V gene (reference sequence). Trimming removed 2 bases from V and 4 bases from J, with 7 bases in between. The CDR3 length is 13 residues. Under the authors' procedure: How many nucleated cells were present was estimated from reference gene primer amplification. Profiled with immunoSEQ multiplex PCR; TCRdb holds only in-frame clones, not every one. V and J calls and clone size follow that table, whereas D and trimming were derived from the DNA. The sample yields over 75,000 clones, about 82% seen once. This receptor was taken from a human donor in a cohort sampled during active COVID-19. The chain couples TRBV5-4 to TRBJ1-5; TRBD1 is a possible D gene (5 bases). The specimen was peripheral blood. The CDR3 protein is CASSLRGNQPQHF. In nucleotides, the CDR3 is TGTGCCAGCAGCTTAAGGGGAAATCAGCCCCAGCATTTT.